A single sample gave rise to the 19 T cell receptor beta chains below, sequenced in a study of blood T cell repertoires in COVID-19. TCRdb's copy holds only in-frame clones and misses some; the assay was immunoSEQ multiplex PCR. The repertoire consists of under 150,000 clones, with 85% to 90% occurring once and the leading ten covering around 6%. Input material: peripheral blood. The receptor set was obtained from a woman aged 60 to 75 with COVID-19, enrolled during active disease.

The chain recombines TRBV7-6 with TRBJ1-1, with a tentative D call TRBD1 (5 bases). This CDR3 region has 15 residues. The germline V and J ends were trimmed by 4 bases and 1 base, with 13 bases remaining between them. Germline CDR1 and CDR2: SGHVS and FNYEAQ. CDR3 bases: TGTGCCAGCAGCTCGGTCAGGGCGTCGAACACTGAAGCTTTCTTT. This codes for CASSSVRASNTEAFF.

The CDR3: CASSPSGTSFYEQYF. The CDR3 DNA is TGTGCCAGCTCACCAAGCGGTACTAGTTTCTACGAGCAGTACTTC. The rearrangement links TRBV18 to TRBJ2-7, with D possibly matching TRBD2 (5 bases). Germline V gene data show CDR1 as KGHSH and CDR2 as LQKENI. This CDR3 has 15 amino acids. The ends were cut back, 2 bases at V and 3 bases at J, with 14 bases in the middle.

This clone was recorded only once. This chain links TRBV5-8 with TRBJ2-1; D might be TRBD2 (6 bases). Trimming removed 7 bases at V and 3 bases at J, with 14 bases between. Germline V gene sequence: CDR1 SGHTS, CDR2 YDEGEE. The CDR3 covers 14 residues. CDR3 bases: TGTGCCAGCCTGGGGTACGGGGGCTACAATGAGCAGTTCTTC. This codes for CASLGYGGYNEQFF.

The chain recombines TRBV2 with TRBJ1-6; 8 bases line up with TRBD1. From germline, CDR1 is SNHLY and CDR2 FYNNEI. CDR3 length: 14 amino acids. V was clipped by 6 bases and J by 6 bases; unmatched bases: 4. The CDR3 DNA follows: TGTGCCAGCAGCTTGGACAGGGCTAATTCACCCCTCCACTTT. Translation: CASSLDRANSPLHF.

This chain joins TRBV6-1 and TRBJ2-2; no definite D call. CDR1 is MNHNS, CDR2 SASEGT, per germline. V dropped 3 bases and J dropped 3 bases, with 8 bases sitting between them. The CDR3 runs to 14 residues. In nucleotides, the CDR3 is TGTGCCAGCAGTGACCCCTCCTACACCGGGGAGCTGTTTTTT. The encoded protein is CASSDPSYTGELFF.

The chain recombines TRBV9 with TRBJ1-3; tentative D call: TRBD1 (5 bases). Germline values: CDR1 SGDLS, CDR2 YYNGEE. This CDR3 is 15 amino acids long. The ends were cut back, 4 bases at V and 2 bases at J, with 13 bases in the middle. CDR3 sequence reads: CASSPEPGTGNTIYF. CDR3 in DNA: TGTGCCAGCAGCCCCGAACCAGGGACTGGAAACACCATATATTTT.

This chain uses TRBV4-1 with TRBJ2-7; no clear D gene. The CDR3 spans 15 residues. Trimming left V 1 base short and J 6 bases short, with 16 bases between. In germline, CDR1 is MGHRA, CDR2 YSYEKL. The CDR3, as DNA: TGCGCCAGCAGCCAAGTTTCTTTTAAGGCTAGCGAGCAGTACTTC. Translation gives CASSQVSFKASEQYF.

V is TRBV2 and J is TRBJ2-7; 9 bases fit TRBD1. V was pared by 1 base and J by 3 bases, with 4 bases of the junction left unmatched. The CDR3 is made up of 15 amino acids. The germline CDR1 and CDR2 sequences are SNHLY and FYNNEI. The CDR3, as DNA: TGTGCCAGCAGTGAAGGACAGGGGGTAATCTACGAGCAGTACTTC. This codes for CASSEGQGVIYEQYF.

The chain couples TRBV7-3 to TRBJ2-7; the D gene is possibly TRBD1 (5 bases). The CDR3 consists of 15 residues. Trimming cost V 1 base and J 0 bases, with 10 bases left between them. Germline V gives CDR1 SGHTA, CDR2 FQGTGA. The CDR3 region is CASSLSAGISYEQYF. The DNA of the CDR3 is TGTGCCAGCAGCTTAAGTGCAGGGATCTCCTACGAGCAGTACTTC.

J is TRBJ1-1 and V is TRBV18; TRBD1 matches at 10 bases. After removal of 3 bases from V and 4 bases from J, the junction contained 8 bases not matched to a gene. Germline values: CDR1 KGHSH, CDR2 LQKENI. The CDR3 length is 16 residues. CDR3 bases: TGTGCCAGCTCACCGGGGACAGGGGCTCGGGTCACTGAAGCTTTCTTT. Protein product: CASSPGTGARVTEAFF.

The chain couples TRBV5-6 to TRBJ1-2, with TRBD1 as a possible D gene (6 bases). The CDR3 covers 19 residues. Germline CDR1 SGHDT, CDR2 YYEEEE. Deletions cut 4 bases from V and 2 bases from J, with 27 bases between. CDR3 region: CASSNTGRDGRGSNYGYTF. The CDR3 coding sequence is TGTGCCAGCAGCAATACGGGTAGGGATGGCAGGGGATCGAACTATGGCTACACCTTC.

V is TRBV27 and J is TRBJ1-2, with a tentative D call TRBD1 (5 bases). With 0 bases removed from V and 5 bases from J, the gap between germline ends came to 13 bases. There are 15 residues in the CDR3. Germline CDR1 MNHEY, CDR2 SMNVEV (reference sequence). CDR3 protein: CASSLSMVGVYGYTF. The CDR3 region has the DNA TGTGCCAGCAGTTTATCTATGGTAGGGGTGTATGGCTACACCTTC.

J is TRBJ1-4 and V is TRBV15, with 9 bases fitting TRBD1. There are 16 residues in the CDR3. Germline V gene data show CDR1 as LNHNV and CDR2 as YYDKDF (reference sequence). V gave up 2 bases and J gave up 4 bases; unmatched junction bases: 5. The CDR3 here is CATSRPQGAVNEKLFF. CDR3 sequence (DNA): TGTGCCACCAGCAGACCACAGGGGGCAGTTAATGAAAAACTGTTTTTT. Based on the CDR3 plus reference TRBV15 and TRBJ1-4, the full variable domain is DAMVIQNPRYQVTQFGKPVTLSCSQTLNHNVMYWYQQKSSQAPKLLFHYYDKDFNNEADTPDNFQSRRPNTSFCFLDIRSPGLGDTAMYLCATSRPQGAVNEKLFFGSGTQLSVL.

This clone was recorded only once. The gene calls are TRBV6-1 and TRBJ2-6; no definite D call. Germline-derived CDR1 and CDR2 are MNHNS and SASEGT. CDR3 length equals 16 residues. Trimming pared 0 bases from V and 0 bases from J, leaving 6 bases between. CDR3 nucleotide sequence: TGTGCCAGCAGTGAAGCCGTAGTCTCTGGGGCCAACGTCCTGACTTTC. Its protein product is CASSEAVVSGANVLTF.

The chain employs TRBV27 and TRBJ2-3; D is perhaps TRBD2 (6 bases). The V end was cut by 8 bases, the J end by 0 bases, with 15 bases between. The CDR3 consists of 15 residues. Germline CDR1 is MNHEY and CDR2 is SMNVEV (reference sequence). The CDR3 reads CASVLAVGSTDTQYF. As DNA, the CDR3 is TGTGCCAGCGTTTTAGCGGTGGGTAGCACAGATACGCAGTATTTT.

The V call is TRBV27, the J call TRBJ1-5; D remains ambiguous. CDR1 is MNHEY and CDR2 is SMNVEV in the germline V gene (reference sequence). The V gene lost 2 bases and the J gene lost 7 bases, with 9 bases spanning the gap. The CDR3 is made up of 13 amino acids. The CDR3 loop reads CASSLSTVQPQHF. The CDR3 DNA follows: TGTGCCAGCAGTTTAAGCACGGTGCAGCCCCAGCATTTT.

This clone was seen a single time. One end of the junction varies from germline; a read error may be responsible. The chain combines TRBV7-2 with TRBJ1-4; D might be TRBD1 (5 bases). This CDR3 comprises 17 residues. Germline assignment: CDR1 SGHTA and CDR2 FQGNSA. The CDR3 is CASSLVHQGRSYEQLFF. DNA for the CDR3: TGTGCCAGCAGCTTAGTTCACCAGGGCCGCTCCTATGAACAACTGTTTTTT.

The rearrangement joins TRBV5-1 to TRBJ1-2, with TRBD1 as a possible D gene (6 bases). This CDR3 contains 14 residues. CDR1 and CDR2 from the germline V gene are SGHRS and YFSETQ. V was cut by 5 bases and J by 5 bases, with 16 bases left in between. CDR3 in DNA: TGCGCCAGCAGAGGGGGGGTAGCCGAGTATGGCTACACCTTC. Encoded protein: CASRGGVAEYGYTF.

The genes are TRBV5-1 and TRBJ2-6, with D hard to call. The length of the CDR3 is 16 residues. The V end lost 5 bases, the J end lost 0 bases, and 12 bases lay between the germline ends. The germline gives CDR1 SGHRS, CDR2 YFSETQ. The CDR3 bases are TGCGCCAGCAGTGCCGAGGATGCCTCTGGGGCCAACGTCCTGACTTTC. Encoded protein: CASSAEDASGANVLTF.